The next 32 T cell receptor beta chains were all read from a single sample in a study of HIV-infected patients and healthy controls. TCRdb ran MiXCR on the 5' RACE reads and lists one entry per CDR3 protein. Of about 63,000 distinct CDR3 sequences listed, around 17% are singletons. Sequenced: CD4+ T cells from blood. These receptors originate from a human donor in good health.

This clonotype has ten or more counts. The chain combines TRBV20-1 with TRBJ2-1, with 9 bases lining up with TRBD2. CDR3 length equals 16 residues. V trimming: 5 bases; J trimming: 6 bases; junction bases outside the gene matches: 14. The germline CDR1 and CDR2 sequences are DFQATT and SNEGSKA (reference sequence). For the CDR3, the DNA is TGCAGTGCTTATCCTTCCGGCGGGAGGGCCGGCAATGAGCAGTTCTTC. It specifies CSAYPSGGRAGNEQFF.

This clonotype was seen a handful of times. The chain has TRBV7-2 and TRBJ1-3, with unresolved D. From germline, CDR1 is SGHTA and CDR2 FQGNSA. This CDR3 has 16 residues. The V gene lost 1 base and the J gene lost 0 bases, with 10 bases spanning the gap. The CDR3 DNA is TGTGCCAGCAGCTTAGTAGGCGGAAGCTCTGGAAACACCATATATTTT. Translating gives CASSLVGGSSGNTIYF. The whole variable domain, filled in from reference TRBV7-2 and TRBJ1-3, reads GAGVSQSPSNKVTEKGKDVELRCDPISGHTALYWYRQSLGQGLEFLIYFQGNSAPDKSGLPSDRFSAERTGGSVSTLTIQRTQQEDSAVYLCASSLVGGSSGNTIYFGEGSWLTVV.

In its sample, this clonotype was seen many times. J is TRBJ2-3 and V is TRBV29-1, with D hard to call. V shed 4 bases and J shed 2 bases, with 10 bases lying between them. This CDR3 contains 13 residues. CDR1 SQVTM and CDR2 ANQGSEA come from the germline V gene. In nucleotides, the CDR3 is TGCAGCGTTGCAGGCAGGCACACAGATACGCAGTATTTT. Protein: CSVAGRHTDTQYF.

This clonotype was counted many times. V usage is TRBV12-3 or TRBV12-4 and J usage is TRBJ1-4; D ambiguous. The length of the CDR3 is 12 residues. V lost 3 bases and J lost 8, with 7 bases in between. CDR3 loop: CASSLGNEKLFF. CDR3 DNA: TGTGCCAGCAGTTTGGGTAACGAAAAACTGTTTTTT.

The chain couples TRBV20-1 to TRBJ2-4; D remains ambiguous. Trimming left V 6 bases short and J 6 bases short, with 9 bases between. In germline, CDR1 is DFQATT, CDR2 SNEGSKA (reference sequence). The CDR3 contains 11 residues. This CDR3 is CSAMARNIQYF. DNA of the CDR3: TGCAGTGCCATGGCCCGAAACATTCAGTACTTC.

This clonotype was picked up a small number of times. DNA of the CDR3: TGTGCCAGCAGCCCAGTCGGCAGGGTGAACACTGAAGCTTTCTTT. This sequence encodes CASSPVGRVNTEAFF. This chain connects TRBV7-9 to TRBJ1-1, with D possibly being TRBD1 (5 bases). Germline V gene lookup returns CDR1 SEHNR and CDR2 FQNEAQ (reference sequence). Trimming stripped 5 bases from V and 0 bases from J, with 13 bases between. CDR3 size: 15 residues.

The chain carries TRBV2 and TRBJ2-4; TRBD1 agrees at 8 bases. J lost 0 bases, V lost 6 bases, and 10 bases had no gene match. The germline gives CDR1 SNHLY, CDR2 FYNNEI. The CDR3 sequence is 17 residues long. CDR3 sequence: CASSRQGASLAKNIQYF. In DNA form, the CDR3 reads TGTGCCAGCAGCCGCCAGGGGGCCTCGCTAGCCAAAAACATTCAGTACTTC.

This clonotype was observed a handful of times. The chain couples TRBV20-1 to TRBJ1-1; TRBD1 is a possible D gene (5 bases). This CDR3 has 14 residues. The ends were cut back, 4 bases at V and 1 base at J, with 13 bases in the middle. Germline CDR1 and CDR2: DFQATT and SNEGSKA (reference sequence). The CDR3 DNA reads TGCAGTGCTAACCCCCCCGGGACGAACACTGAAGCTTTCTTT. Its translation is CSANPPGTNTEAFF.

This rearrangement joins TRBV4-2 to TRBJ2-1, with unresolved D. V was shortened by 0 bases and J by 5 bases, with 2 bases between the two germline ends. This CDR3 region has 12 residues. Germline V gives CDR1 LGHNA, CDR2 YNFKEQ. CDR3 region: CASSQENNEQFF. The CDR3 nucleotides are TGTGCCAGCAGCCAAGAGAACAATGAGCAGTTCTTC.

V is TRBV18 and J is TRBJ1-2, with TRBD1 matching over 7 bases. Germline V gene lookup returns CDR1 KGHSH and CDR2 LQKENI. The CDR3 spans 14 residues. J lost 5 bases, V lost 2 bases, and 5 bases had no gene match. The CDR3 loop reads CASSPTGAEYGYTF. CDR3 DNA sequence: TGTGCCAGCTCACCAACAGGGGCGGAGTATGGCTACACCTTC.

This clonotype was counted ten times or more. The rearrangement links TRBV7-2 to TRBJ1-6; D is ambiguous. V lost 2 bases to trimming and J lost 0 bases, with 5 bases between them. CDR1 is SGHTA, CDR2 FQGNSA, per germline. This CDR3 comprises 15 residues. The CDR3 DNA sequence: TGTGCCAGCAGCTTAATGAGCTCCTATAATTCACCCCTCCACTTT. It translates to CASSLMSSYNSPLHF.

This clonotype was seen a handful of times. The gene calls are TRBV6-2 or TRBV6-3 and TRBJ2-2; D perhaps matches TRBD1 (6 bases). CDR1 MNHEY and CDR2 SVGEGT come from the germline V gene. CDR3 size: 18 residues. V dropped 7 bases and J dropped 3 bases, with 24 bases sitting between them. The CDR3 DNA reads TGTGCCAGCAAGTGGGGGCAACAACGCGCCGGCCACACCGGGGAGCTGTTTTTT. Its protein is CASKWGQQRAGHTGELFF.

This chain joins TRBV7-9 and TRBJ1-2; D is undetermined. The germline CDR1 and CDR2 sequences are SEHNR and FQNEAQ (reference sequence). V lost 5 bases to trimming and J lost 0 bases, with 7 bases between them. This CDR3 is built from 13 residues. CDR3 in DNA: TGTGCCAGCAGCATGACACCTAACTATGGCTACACCTTC. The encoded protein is CASSMTPNYGYTF.

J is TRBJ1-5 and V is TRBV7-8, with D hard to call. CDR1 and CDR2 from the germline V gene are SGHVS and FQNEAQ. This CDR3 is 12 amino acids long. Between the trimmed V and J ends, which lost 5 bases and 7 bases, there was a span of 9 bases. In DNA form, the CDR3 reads TGTGCCAGCAGCCCGATCGGACAGCCCCAGCATTTT. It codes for CASSPIGQPQHF.

The CDR3 region is CASSLRGEAGNTIYF. In nucleotides, the CDR3 is TGTGCCAGCAGTTTAAGGGGCGAGGCTGGAAACACCATATATTTT. The chain employs TRBV27 and TRBJ1-3, with a possible D match to TRBD1 (5 bases). V lost 2 bases to trimming and J lost 2 bases, with 10 bases between them. The CDR3 has 15 residues. Germline CDR1 is MNHEY and CDR2 is SMNVEV (reference sequence).

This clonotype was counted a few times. CDR3 coding DNA: TGTGCCAGCAGCTCCCATCGCTGGGAGCAGTACTTC. This encodes CASSSHRWEQYF. V and J are TRBV7-2 and TRBJ2-7; unclear D gene. Germline V gives CDR1 SGHTA, CDR2 FQGNSA. The CDR3 loop spans 12 amino acids. The V gene lost 4 bases and the J gene lost 7 bases, with 11 bases spanning the gap. The full variable domain, in which reference TRBV7-2 and TRBJ2-7 provide the parts outside the CDR3, is GAGVSQSPSNKVTEKGKDVELRCDPISGHTALYWYRQSLGQGLEFLIYFQGNSAPDKSGLPSDRFSAERTGGSVSTLTIQRTQQEDSAVYLCASSSHRWEQYFGPGTRLTVT.

The CDR3 sequence is CASSPRVSRLSGNTIYF. The CDR3 DNA reads as TGTGCCAGCTCACCACGGGTCTCCCGGCTCTCTGGAAACACCATATATTTT. The chain links TRBV18 to TRBJ1-3, with no clear D. Germline V gene data show CDR1 as KGHSH and CDR2 as LQKENI. The CDR3 has 17 amino acids. V gave up 1 base and J gave up 0 bases, with 13 bases separating them.

CDR3 nucleotide sequence: TGTGCCAGTACCCCTGGTAAGGGGCGTTATAGCAATCAGCCCCAGCATTTT. Amino acid sequence: CASTPGKGRYSNQPQHF. The chain has TRBV19 and TRBJ1-5; possibly TRBD1 for D (5 bases). Per germline, CDR1 LNHDA and CDR2 SQIVND (reference sequence). This CDR3 has 17 residues. The ends were cut back, 7 bases at V and 0 bases at J, with 19 bases in the middle. The full variable domain, with the rest looked up from reference TRBV19 and TRBJ1-5, is DGGITQSPKYLFRKEGQNVTLSCEQNLNHDAMYWYRQDPGQGLRLIYYSQIVNDFQKGDIAEGYSVSREKKESFPLTVTSAQKNPTAFYLCASTPGKGRYSNQPQHFGDGTRLSIL.

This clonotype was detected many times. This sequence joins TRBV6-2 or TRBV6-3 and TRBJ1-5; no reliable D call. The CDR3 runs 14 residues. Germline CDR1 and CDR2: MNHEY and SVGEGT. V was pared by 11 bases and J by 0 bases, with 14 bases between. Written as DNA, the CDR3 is TGTGCCGCTCACCGGGGTAATAGCAATCAGCCCCAGCATTTT. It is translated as CAAHRGNSNQPQHF.

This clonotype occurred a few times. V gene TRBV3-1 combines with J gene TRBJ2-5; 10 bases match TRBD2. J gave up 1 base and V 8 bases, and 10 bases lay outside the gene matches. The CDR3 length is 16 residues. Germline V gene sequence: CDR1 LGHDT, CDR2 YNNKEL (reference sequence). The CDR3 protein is CASRRQGTSAQETQYF. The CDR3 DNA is TGTGCCAGCCGGAGACAAGGGACTAGCGCCCAAGAGACCCAGTACTTC.

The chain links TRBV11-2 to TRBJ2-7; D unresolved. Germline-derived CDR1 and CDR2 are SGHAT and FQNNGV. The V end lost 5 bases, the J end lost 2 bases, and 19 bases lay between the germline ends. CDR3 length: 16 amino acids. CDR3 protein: CASSPIRRPTTYEQYF. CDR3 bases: TGTGCCAGCAGCCCCATCCGACGTCCGACAACCTACGAGCAGTACTTC.

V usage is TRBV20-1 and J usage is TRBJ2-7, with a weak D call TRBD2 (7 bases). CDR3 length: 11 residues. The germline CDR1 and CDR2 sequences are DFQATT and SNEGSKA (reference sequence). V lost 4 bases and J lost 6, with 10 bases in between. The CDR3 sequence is CSAKRGGEQYF. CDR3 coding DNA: TGCAGTGCTAAGAGGGGGGGCGAGCAGTACTTC.

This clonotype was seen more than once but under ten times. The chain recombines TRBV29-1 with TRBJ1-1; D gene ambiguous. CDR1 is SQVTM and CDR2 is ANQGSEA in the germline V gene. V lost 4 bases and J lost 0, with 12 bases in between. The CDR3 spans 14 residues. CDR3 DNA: TGCAGCGTTGGGTCCGCGGGTTTGAACACTGAAGCTTTCTTT. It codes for CSVGSAGLNTEAFF. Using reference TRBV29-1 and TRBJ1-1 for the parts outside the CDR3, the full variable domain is SAVISQKPSRDICQRGTSLTIQCQVDSQVTMMFWYRQQPGQSLTLIATANQGSEATYESGFVIDKFPISRPNLTFSTLTVSNMSPEDSSIYLCSVGSAGLNTEAFFGQGTRLTVV.

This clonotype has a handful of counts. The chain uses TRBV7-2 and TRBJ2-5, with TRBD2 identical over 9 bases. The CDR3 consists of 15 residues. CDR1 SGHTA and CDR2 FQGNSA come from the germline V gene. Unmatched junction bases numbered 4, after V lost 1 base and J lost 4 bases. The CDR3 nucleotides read TGTGCCAGCAGCTTAGTGGGCGGGGGGGCAGAGACCCAGTACTTC. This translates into CASSLVGGGAETQYF.

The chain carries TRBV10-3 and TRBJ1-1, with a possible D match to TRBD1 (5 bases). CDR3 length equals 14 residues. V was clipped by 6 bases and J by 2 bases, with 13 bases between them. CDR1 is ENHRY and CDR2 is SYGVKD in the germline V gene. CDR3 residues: CAIRPTARNTEAFF. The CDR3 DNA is TGTGCCATCAGACCGACAGCCCGAAACACTGAAGCTTTCTTT.

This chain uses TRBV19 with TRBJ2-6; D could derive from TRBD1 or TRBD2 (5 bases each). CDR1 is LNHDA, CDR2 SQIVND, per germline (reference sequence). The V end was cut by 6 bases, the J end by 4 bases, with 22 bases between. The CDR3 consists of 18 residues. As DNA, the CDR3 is TGTGCCAGTAGAAGACGGGCCTCGCTGGGGGTAGGGGCCAACGTCCTGACTTTC. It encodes CASRRRASLGVGANVLTF.

The CDR3 DNA sequence: TGCAGCGTTGCCCCCGGGGGCAAAAACATTCAGTACTTC. Protein sequence: CSVAPGGKNIQYF. The V gene is TRBV29-1, the J gene TRBJ2-4, with D possibly being TRBD2 (6 bases). Between the trimmed V and J ends, which lost 4 bases and 3 bases, there was a span of 10 bases. The CDR3 runs 13 residues. Germline lookup yields CDR1 SQVTM and CDR2 ANQGSEA.

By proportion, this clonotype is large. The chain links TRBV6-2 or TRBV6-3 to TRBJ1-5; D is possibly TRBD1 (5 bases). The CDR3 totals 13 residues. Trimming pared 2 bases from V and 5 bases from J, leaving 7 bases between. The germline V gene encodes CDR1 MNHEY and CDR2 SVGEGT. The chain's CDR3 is CASSYQGDQPQHF. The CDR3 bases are TGTGCCAGCAGTTACCAAGGGGATCAGCCCCAGCATTTT.

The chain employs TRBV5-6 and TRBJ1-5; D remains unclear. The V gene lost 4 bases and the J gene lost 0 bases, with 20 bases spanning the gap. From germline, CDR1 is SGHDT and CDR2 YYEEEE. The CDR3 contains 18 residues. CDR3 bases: TGTGCCAGCAGCCCCTCGGACCGATACCCTAATAGCAATCAGCCCCAGCATTTT. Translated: CASSPSDRYPNSNQPQHF.

The chain's CDR3 is CSARLSVGSYNSPLHF. Written as DNA, the CDR3 is TGCAGTGCTAGGTTATCGGTTGGCTCCTATAATTCACCCCTCCACTTT. This chain joins TRBV20-1 and TRBJ1-6; no definite D call. CDR3 length: 16 amino acids. Germline CDR1 and CDR2: DFQATT and SNEGSKA (reference sequence). Trimming pared 3 bases from V and 0 bases from J, leaving 12 bases between.

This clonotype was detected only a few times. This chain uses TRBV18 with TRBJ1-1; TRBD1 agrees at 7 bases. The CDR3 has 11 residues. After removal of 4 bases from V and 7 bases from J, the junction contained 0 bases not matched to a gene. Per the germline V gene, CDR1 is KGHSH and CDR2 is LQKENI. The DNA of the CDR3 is TGTGCCAGCTCACGGGACAGTGAAGCTTTCTTT. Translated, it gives CASSRDSEAFF.

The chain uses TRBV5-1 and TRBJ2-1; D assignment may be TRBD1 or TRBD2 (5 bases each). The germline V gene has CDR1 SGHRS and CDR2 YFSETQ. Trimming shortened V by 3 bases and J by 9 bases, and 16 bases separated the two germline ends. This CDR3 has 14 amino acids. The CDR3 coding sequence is TGCGCCAGCAGCTGGGGACCGACCGGTAGTGAGCAGTTCTTC. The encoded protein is CASSWGPTGSEQFF.